This TCR beta chain was identified in a study of blood T cell repertoires in COVID-19. Whole-study context: In each case, the material was cDNA or gDNA derived from T cells, B-cell-depleted T cells, or PBMCs.

How the authors handled the data: Counts of nucleated cells, estimated from reference gene primer amplification, were obtained. The assay was immunoSEQ multiplex PCR, and TCRdb's table has in-frame clones only and misses some. The DNA was the basis for D and trimming; V, J and clone size are from that table. This table holds roughly 350,000 clones, roughly 90% found once. Participants spanned ages about 18 to 90 years and resided in 20 to 25 US areas. Each participant's cohort was designated according to participant-reported clinical history. V was trimmed by 0 bases and J by 7 bases, leaving 17 bases between them. CDR1 SGHNT and CDR2 YYREEE come from the germline V gene (reference sequence). The CDR3 covers 16 residues.

The rearrangement links TRBV5-4 to TRBJ2-1; D gene ambiguous. The receptor was derived from a young woman who had recovered from COVID-19. Input material: PBMCs or T cells enriched from blood (not recorded which). The CDR3 coding sequence is TGTGCCAGCAGCTTGGCCGGGTCTCTTGCCGGGAATGAGCAGTTCTTC. As protein: CASSLAGSLAGNEQFF.